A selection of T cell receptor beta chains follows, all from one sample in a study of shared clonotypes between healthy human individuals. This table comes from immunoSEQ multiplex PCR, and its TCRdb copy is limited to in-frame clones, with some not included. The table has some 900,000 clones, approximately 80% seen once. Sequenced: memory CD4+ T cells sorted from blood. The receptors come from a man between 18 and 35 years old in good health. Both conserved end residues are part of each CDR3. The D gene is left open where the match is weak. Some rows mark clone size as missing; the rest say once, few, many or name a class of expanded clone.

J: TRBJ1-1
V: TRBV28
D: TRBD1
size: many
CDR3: CASSLTGGPTEAFF
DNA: TGTGCCAGCAGCCTGACAGGGGGCCCCACTGAAGCTTTCTTT

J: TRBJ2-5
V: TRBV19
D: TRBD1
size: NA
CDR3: CASSIGDRAVGETQYF
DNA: TGTGCCAGTAGTATAGGAGACAGGGCCGTGGGAGAGACCCAGTACTTC

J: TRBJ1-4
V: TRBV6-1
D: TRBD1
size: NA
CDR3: CASRGQGDQKLFF
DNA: TGTGCCAGCAGGGGACAGGGCGACCAAAAACTGTTTTTT

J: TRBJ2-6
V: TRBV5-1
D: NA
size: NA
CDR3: CASKEVSGANVLTF
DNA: TGCGCCAGCAAGGAGGTCTCTGGGGCCAACGTCCTGACTTTC

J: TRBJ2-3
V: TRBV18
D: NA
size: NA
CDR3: CASSSAGATDTQYF
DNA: TGTGCCAGCTCATCGGCAGGGGCCACAGATACGCAGTATTTT

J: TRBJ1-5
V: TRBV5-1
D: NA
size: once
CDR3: CASSEGGNQPQHF
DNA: TGCGCCAGCAGTGAGGGGGGCAATCAGCCCCAGCATTTT

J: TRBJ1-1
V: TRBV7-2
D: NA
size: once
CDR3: CASSLEVGENTEAFF
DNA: TGTGCCAGCAGCTTAGAGGTGGGTGAGAACACTGAAGCTTTCTTT

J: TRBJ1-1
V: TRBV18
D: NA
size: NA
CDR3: CASSPTLGVEAFF
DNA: TGTGCCAGCTCACCAACGTTGGGGGTTGAAGCTTTCTTT

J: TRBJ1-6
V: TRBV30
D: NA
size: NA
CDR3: CASTQRGRNNSPLHF
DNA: TGTGCCTCAACCCAACGGGGGCGGAATAATTCACCCCTCCACTTT

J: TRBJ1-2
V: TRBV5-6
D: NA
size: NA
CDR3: CASSQRYYGYTF
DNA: TGTGCCAGCAGCCAACGTTACTATGGCTACACCTTC

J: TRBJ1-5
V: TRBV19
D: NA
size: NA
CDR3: CASSMEGRGSNQPQHF
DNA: TGTGCCAGTAGTATGGAGGGGCGAGGGAGCAATCAGCCCCAGCATTTT

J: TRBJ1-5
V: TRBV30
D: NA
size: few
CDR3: CAWSAQYTSGPSNQPQHF
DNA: TGTGCCTGGAGTGCCCAGTACACATCCGGACCGAGCAATCAGCCCCAGCATTTT

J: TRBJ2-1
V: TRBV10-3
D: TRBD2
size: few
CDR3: CAISGTSYNEQFF
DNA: TGTGCCATAAGCGGGACGTCCTACAATGAGCAGTTCTTC

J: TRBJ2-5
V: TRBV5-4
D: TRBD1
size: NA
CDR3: CASSPGTVETQYF
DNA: TGTGCCAGCAGCCCTGGGACAGTAGAGACCCAGTACTTC

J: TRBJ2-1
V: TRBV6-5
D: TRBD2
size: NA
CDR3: CASTPGTSGVNEQFF
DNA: TGTGCCAGCACTCCCGGGACTAGCGGGGTAAATGAGCAGTTCTTC

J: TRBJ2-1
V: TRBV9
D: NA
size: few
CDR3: CASSGSSFHEQFF
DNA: TGTGCCAGCAGCGGGTCTAGCTTCCATGAGCAGTTCTTC

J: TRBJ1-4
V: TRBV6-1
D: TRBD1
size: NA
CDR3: CASKTGQGGEKLFF
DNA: TGTGCCAGCAAAACGGGACAGGGGGGTGAAAAACTGTTTTTT

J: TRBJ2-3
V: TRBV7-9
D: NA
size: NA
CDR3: CASSLGSGSNTDTQYF
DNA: TGTGCCAGCAGCTTAGGGTCGGGATCGAACACAGATACGCAGTATTTT

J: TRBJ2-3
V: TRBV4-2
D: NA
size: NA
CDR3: CASSQDPEADTQYF
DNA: TGTGCCAGCAGCCAAGATCCAGAGGCAGATACGCAGTATTTT

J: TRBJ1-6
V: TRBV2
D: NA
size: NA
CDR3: CASIPDSFPNSPLHF
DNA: TGTGCCAGCATCCCTGACAGTTTCCCCAATTCACCCCTCCACTTT

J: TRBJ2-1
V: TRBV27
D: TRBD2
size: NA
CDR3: CARAGLVGGSRDNEQFF
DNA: TGTGCCAGGGCGGGACTAGTGGGCGGTTCTAGAGACAATGAGCAGTTCTTC

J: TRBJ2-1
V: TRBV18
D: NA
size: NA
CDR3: CASSPPAGNEQFF
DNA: TGTGCCAGCTCACCACCGGCGGGCAATGAGCAGTTCTTC

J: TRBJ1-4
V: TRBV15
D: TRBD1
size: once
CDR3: CATSRDFGVITGGEKLFF
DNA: TGTGCCACCAGCAGAGATTTTGGGGTGATCACAGGGGGAGAAAAACTGTTTTTT

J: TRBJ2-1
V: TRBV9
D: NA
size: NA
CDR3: CASSSGELRGNEQFF
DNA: TGTGCCAGCAGCTCCGGGGAACTAAGGGGCAATGAGCAGTTCTTC

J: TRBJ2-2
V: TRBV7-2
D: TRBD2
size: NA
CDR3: CASSSLAGYTGELFF
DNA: TGTGCCAGCAGCTCTTTAGCGGGATACACCGGGGAGCTGTTTTTT

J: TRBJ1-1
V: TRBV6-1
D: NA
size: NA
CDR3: CASSAQGVDTEAFF
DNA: TGTGCCAGCAGTGCCCAGGGTGTCGACACTGAAGCTTTCTTT

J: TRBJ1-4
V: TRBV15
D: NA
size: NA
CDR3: CATSRDRSGLSEKLFF
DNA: TGTGCCACCAGCAGAGATCGATCAGGTTTGAGTGAAAAACTGTTTTTT

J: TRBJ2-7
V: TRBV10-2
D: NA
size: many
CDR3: CASSAGGLQYF
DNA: TGCGCCAGCAGTGCAGGCGGACTGCAGTACTTC

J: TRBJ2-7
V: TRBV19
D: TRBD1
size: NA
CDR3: CASSIAATGGYEQYF
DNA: TGTGCCAGTAGTATAGCAGCGACAGGGGGCTACGAGCAGTACTTC

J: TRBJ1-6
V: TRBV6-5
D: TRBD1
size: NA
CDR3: CASSAGTEINSPLHF
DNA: TGTGCCAGCAGCGCCGGGACAGAGATTAATTCACCCCTCCACTTT

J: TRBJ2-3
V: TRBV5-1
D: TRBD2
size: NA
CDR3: CASSGTSGGADTQYF
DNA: TGCGCCAGCAGCGGGACTAGCGGGGGGGCCGATACGCAGTATTTT

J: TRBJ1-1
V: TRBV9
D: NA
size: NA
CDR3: CASSGVRADTEAFF
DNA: TGTGCCAGCAGCGGTGTTCGGGCAGACACTGAAGCTTTCTTT

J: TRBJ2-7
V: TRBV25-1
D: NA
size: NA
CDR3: CASGQLIYEQYF
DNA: TGTGCCAGCGGACAGTTAATATACGAGCAGTACTTC

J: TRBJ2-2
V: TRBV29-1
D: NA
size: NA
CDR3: CSVERGLNTGELFF
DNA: TGCAGCGTTGAACGGGGGCTGAACACCGGGGAGCTGTTTTTT

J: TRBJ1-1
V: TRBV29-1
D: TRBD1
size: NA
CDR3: CSALRAGQGAKLSEAFF
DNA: TGCAGCGCTCTAAGAGCGGGACAGGGGGCTAAATTATCTGAAGCTTTCTTT

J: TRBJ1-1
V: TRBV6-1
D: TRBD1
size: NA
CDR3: CASSEARGGYTEAFF
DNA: TGTGCCAGCAGTGAAGCACGAGGGGGCTACACTGAAGCTTTCTTT

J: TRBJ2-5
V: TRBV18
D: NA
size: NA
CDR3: CASSPQGNQETQYF
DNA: TGTGCCAGCTCACCCCAGGGGAACCAAGAGACCCAGTACTTC

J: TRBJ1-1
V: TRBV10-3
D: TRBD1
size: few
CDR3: CAISARTGSNTEAFF
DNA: TGTGCCATCAGTGCCAGGACAGGGAGCAACACTGAAGCTTTCTTT

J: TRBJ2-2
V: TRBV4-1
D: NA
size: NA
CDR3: CASSQPTRENTGELFF
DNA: TGCGCCAGCAGCCAGCCAACCAGGGAGAACACCGGGGAGCTGTTTTTT

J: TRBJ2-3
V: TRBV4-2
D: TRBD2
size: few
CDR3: CASSQDFPLAADTQYF
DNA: TGTGCCAGCAGCCAAGATTTCCCACTAGCGGCGGATACGCAGTATTTT

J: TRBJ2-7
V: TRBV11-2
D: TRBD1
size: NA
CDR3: CASTNQGDRGSYEQYF
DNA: TGTGCCAGCACCAATCAGGGGGACAGGGGCTCCTACGAGCAGTACTTC

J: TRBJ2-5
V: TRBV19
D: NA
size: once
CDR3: CASSIVQGWETQYF
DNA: TGTGCCAGTAGTATAGTTCAGGGGTGGGAGACCCAGTACTTC

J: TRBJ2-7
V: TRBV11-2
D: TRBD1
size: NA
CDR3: CASSLTPSGQGFDEQYF
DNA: TGTGCCAGCAGCTTAACTCCATCGGGACAGGGTTTCGACGAGCAGTACTTC

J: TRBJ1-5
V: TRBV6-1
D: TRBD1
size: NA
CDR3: CASSGQDNQPQHF
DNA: TGTGCCAGCAGCGGACAGGACAATCAGCCCCAGCATTTT

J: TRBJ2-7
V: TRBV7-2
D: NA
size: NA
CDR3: CASSSNYEQYF
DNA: TGTGCCAGCAGCTCTAACTACGAGCAGTACTTC

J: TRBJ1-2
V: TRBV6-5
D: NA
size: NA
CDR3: CASSSTGRTENYGYTF
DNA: TGTGCCAGCAGTTCGACAGGACGCACTGAAAACTATGGCTACACCTTC

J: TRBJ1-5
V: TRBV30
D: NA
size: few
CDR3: CAWSVRGSYQPQHF
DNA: TGTGCCTGGAGTGTTAGGGGATCCTATCAGCCCCAGCATTTT